These 19 T cell receptor beta chains originate from one sample sequenced in a study of OX40 agonist ivuxolimab in advanced cancers. Some clones are missing from TCRdb's copy, which holds only in-frame ones; the method was immunoSEQ multiplex PCR. The sample lists approximately 76,000 clones, roughly 92% seen once, with roughly 6.4% in the top ten. Source: CD4+ or CD8+ T cells sorted from blood, taken in a trial of the OX40 agonist ivuxolimab. The receptors derive from an adult with an advanced solid tumor such as melanoma, head and neck, liver or kidney cancer.

The sample holds one count of this clone. The V gene is TRBV11-2, the J gene TRBJ2-3; D gene ambiguous. V lost 5 bases to trimming and J lost 3 bases, with 6 bases between them. Germline values: CDR1 SGHAT, CDR2 FQNNGV. This CDR3 is 12 amino acids long. The CDR3 sequence is CASSLITDTQYF. In DNA, the CDR3 is TGTGCCAGCAGCCTGATTACAGATACGCAGTATTTT.

The J gene is TRBJ2-2, the V gene TRBV11-2; 8 nucleotides line up with TRBD2. V lost 3 bases to trimming and J lost 3 bases; unmatched junction nucleotides: 6. Germline V gives CDR1 SGHAT, CDR2 FQNNGV. The CDR3 extends over 16 amino acids. The CDR3: CASSFWNSGDTGELFF. The CDR3 region has the DNA TGTGCCAGCAGCTTTTGGAATAGCGGGGACACCGGGGAGCTGTTTTTT. The full variable domain, its missing parts supplied by reference TRBV11-2 and TRBJ2-2, is EAGVAQSPRYKIIEKRQSVAFWCNPISGHATLYWYQQILGQGPKLLIQFQNNGVVDDSQLPKDRFSAERLKGVDSTLKIQPAKLEDSAVYLCASSFWNSGDTGELFFGEGSRLTVL.

The chain employs TRBV2 and TRBJ2-7; D perhaps matches TRBD2 (5 bases). The CDR3 extends over 14 amino acids. The V end was cut by 2 bases, the J end by 6 bases, with 14 bases between. Germline V CDR1 and CDR2: SNHLY, FYNNEI. The CDR3 coding sequence is TGTGCCAGCAGTGAACCAATTCGTGAGGGCGAGCAGTACTTC. Translation gives CASSEPIREGEQYF. The complete variable domain, with remaining parts taken from reference TRBV2 and TRBJ2-7, reads EPEVTQTPSHQVTQMGQEVILRCVPISNHLYFYWYRQILGQKVEFLVSFYNNEISEKSEIFDDQFSVERPDGSNFTLKIRSTKLEDSAMYFCASSEPIREGEQYFGPGTRLTVT.

This chain uses TRBV5-6 with TRBJ1-1; D unresolved. V was trimmed by 5 bases and J by 1 base, leaving 18 bases between them. Germline V gene data show CDR1 as SGHDT and CDR2 as YYEEEE. CDR3 length equals 16 residues. CDR3 bases: TGTGCCAGCAGGAGGATGGGTCCCACTGGGAACACTGAAGCTTTCTTT. This codes for CASRRMGPTGNTEAFF. The entire variable domain, with the rest obtained from reference TRBV5-6 and TRBJ1-1, is as follows: DAGVTQSPTHLIKTRGQQVTLRCSPKSGHDTVSWYQQALGQGPQFIFQYYEEEERQRGNFPDRFSGHQFPNYSSELNVNALLLGDSALYLCASRRMGPTGNTEAFFGQGTRLTVV.

The chain joins TRBV18 to TRBJ2-7, with 10 bases that match TRBD1. The V and J ends lost 4 bases and 7 bases, in that order; junction bases with no gene match: 16. Germline CDR1 and CDR2: KGHSH and LQKENI. The length of the CDR3 is 17 residues. CDR3 protein: CASSQPGTGAFKREQYF. The CDR3 region has the DNA TGTGCCAGCTCACAACCCGGGACAGGGGCCTTCAAGCGGGAGCAGTACTTC.

The rearrangement uses TRBV7-7 and TRBJ2-1; D uncertain. The germline gives CDR1 SSHAT, CDR2 FNYEAQ (reference sequence). Between the trimmed V and J ends, which lost 5 bases and 7 bases, there was a span of 18 bases. This CDR3 has 15 amino acids. The CDR3 loop is CASSPDDSQANEQFF. The CDR3 DNA is TGTGCCAGCAGCCCGGACGACTCCCAAGCTAATGAGCAGTTCTTC.

The J gene is TRBJ2-7, the V gene TRBV14, with D perhaps being TRBD1 or TRBD2 (5 bases each). This CDR3 contains 12 residues. Germline CDR1 reads SGHDN; CDR2 reads FVKESK. Trimming removed 3 bases from V and 5 bases from J, with 8 bases in between. CDR3 amino acids: CASSQGVNEQYF. The CDR3 region has the DNA TGTGCCAGCAGCCAGGGGGTTAACGAGCAGTACTTC.

The chain employs TRBV5-4 and TRBJ2-5, with D maybe TRBD2 (7 bases). This CDR3 region has 16 residues. Trimming cost V 6 bases and J 5 bases, with 23 bases left between them. Germline V gene data show CDR1 as SGHNT and CDR2 as YYREEE (reference sequence). The CDR3 region is CASMPIPGGAFETQYF. The CDR3, as DNA: TGTGCCAGCATGCCGATCCCGGGGGGCGCGTTTGAGACCCAGTACTTC.

The chain employs TRBV6-4 and TRBJ2-7; 11 bases align to TRBD2. The V segment lost 6 bases and the J segment 2 bases; nucleotides outside the gene matches: 6. Germline V CDR1 and CDR2: MRHNA, SNTAGT. CDR3 size: 15 residues. DNA of the CDR3: TGTGCCAGCAGGGGACTAGCGGCGCTGACCTACGAGCAGTACTTC. This encodes CASRGLAALTYEQYF.

The chain is built from TRBV4-1 and TRBJ1-2; the D gene is possibly TRBD1 (5 bases). The ends were cut back, 2 bases at V and 6 bases at J, with 19 bases in the middle. CDR1 and CDR2 from the germline V gene are MGHRA and YSYEKL. The CDR3 has 16 amino acids. In DNA form, the CDR3 reads TGCGCCAGCAGCCAACCCCGCCCCTCAGGGTCCGATGGCTACACCTTC. Translation: CASSQPRPSGSDGYTF.

The chain employs TRBV29-1 and TRBJ2-7; possibly TRBD2 for D (5 bases). This CDR3 has 15 amino acids. The germline V gene encodes CDR1 SQVTM and CDR2 ANQGSEA. V was pared by 1 base and J by 0 bases, with 13 bases between. The CDR3, as DNA: TGCAGCGTTGAAGGAGGGATGGGTGACTCCTACGAGCAGTACTTC. Protein product: CSVEGGMGDSYEQYF.

This chain uses TRBV5-1 with TRBJ2-7; the D is unclear. The CDR3 covers 12 residues. V lost 4 bases and J 1 base, leaving 6 bases between the germline ends. Germline lookup yields CDR1 SGHRS and CDR2 YFSETQ. The CDR3 is CASSPPSYEQYF. CDR3 DNA: TGCGCCAGCAGCCCCCCATCCTACGAGCAGTACTTC.

The V gene is TRBV27, the J gene TRBJ1-1; no reliable D call. V was trimmed by 5 bases and J by 5 bases, leaving 21 bases between them. The CDR3 has 16 residues. The germline CDR1 and CDR2 sequences are MNHEY and SMNVEV (reference sequence). The CDR3 reads CASSHILAVGRTEAFF. The CDR3 nucleotides read TGTGCCAGCAGTCATATATTGGCGGTGGGGAGGACTGAAGCTTTCTTT.

The chain is built from TRBV6-1 and TRBJ2-2, with D unresolved. CDR3 length: 13 residues. Germline CDR1 is MNHNS and CDR2 is SASEGT. V was shortened by 2 bases and J by 6 bases, with 7 bases between the two germline ends. CDR3 in DNA: TGTGCCAGCAGTGAATGGATGTCCGGGGAGCTGTTTTTT. It codes for CASSEWMSGELFF.

The rearrangement joins TRBV6-5 to TRBJ2-2; the D gene is possibly TRBD2 (5 bases). CDR1 is MNHEY, CDR2 SVGAGI, per germline. The CDR3 spans 14 residues. Deletions cut 2 bases from V and 6 bases from J, with 10 bases between. The CDR3 DNA sequence: TGTGCCAGCAGTTACGGCGAGGGTCCCGGGGAGCTGTTTTTT. It is translated as CASSYGEGPGELFF.

The genes are TRBV14 and TRBJ2-3; D is undetermined. The CDR3 sequence is 14 residues long. Trimming took 1 base from V and 3 from J, leaving 8 bases between them. Germline CDR1 is SGHDN and CDR2 is FVKESK. The chain's CDR3 is CASSQGYLTDTQYF. CDR3 sequence (DNA): TGTGCCAGCAGCCAAGGCTATTTGACAGATACGCAGTATTTT.

The V call is TRBV25-1, the J call TRBJ2-7; D is perhaps TRBD1 (5 bases). CDR3 length: 14 amino acids. Trimming pared 7 bases from V and 5 bases from J, leaving 18 bases between. Germline V gene data show CDR1 as MGHDK and CDR2 as SYGVNS. The CDR3 DNA sequence: TGTGCCAGCAAGGGGCCGAAAAGGTTCAACGAGCAGTACTTC. Its protein product is CASKGPKRFNEQYF.

The chain employs TRBV9 and TRBJ1-2; D is possibly TRBD1 (5 bases). V lost 0 bases, J lost 4 bases, and 10 bases lay in between. Germline V gene sequence: CDR1 SGDLS, CDR2 YYNGEE. CDR3 length: 14 residues. CDR3 sequence: CASSVETAGYGYTF. The CDR3 bases are TGTGCCAGCAGCGTAGAGACAGCTGGCTATGGCTACACCTTC.

This chain links TRBV25-1 with TRBJ2-7; 9 bases match TRBD2. The V and J ends lost 2 bases and 4 bases, in that order; junction bases with no gene match: 12. Germline values: CDR1 MGHDK, CDR2 SYGVNS. This CDR3 region has 17 residues. The CDR3 is CASSEGMGREGRYEQYF. CDR3 coding DNA: TGTGCCAGCAGTGAAGGGATGGGGCGGGAGGGCCGGTACGAGCAGTACTTC.